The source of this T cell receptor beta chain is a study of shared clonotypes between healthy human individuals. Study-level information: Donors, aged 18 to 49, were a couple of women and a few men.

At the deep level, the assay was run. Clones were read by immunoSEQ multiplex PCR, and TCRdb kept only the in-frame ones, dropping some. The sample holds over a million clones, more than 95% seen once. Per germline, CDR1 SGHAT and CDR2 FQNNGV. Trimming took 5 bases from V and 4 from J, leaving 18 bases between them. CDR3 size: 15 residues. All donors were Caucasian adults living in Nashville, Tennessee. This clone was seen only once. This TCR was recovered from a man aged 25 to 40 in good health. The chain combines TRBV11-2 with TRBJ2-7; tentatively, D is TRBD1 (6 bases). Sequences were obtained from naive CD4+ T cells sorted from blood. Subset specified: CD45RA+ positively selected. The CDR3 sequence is CASSVTRQAGYEQYF. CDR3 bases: TGTGCCAGCAGCGTAACTCGACAGGCTGGGTACGAGCAGTACTTC.